This T cell receptor beta chain originates from a study of CD8+CD57+ T cells in acquired aplastic anemia. About the study: Sorted cells (CD4+ and CD8+) yielded DNA amounts that averaged around 3.5 ug. General study points: Between the patient and control groups, CD8+ Simpson's diversity did not differ significantly.

A remark on this clonotype: Its specificity is unknown. Since a much larger clone is just one base distant, this may be a read error.

The germline gives CDR1 SGHTA, CDR2 FQGNSA. Trimming removed 4 bases from V and 10 bases from J, with 19 bases in between. The CDR3 runs to 15 residues. Patients selected for sequencing had displayed CD8+CD57+ cell expansion by flow cytometry. Severe acquired aplastic anemia affected all patients. CDR3 and TCR beta VDJ profiling relied on a genomic DNA template. TCRdb re-called the reads with MiXCR, one entry per CDR3 protein. The sample yields just over 150,000 distinct CDR3 sequences, around 48% seen once. The chain recombines TRBV7-2 with TRBJ1-4; the D gene is possibly TRBD1 (6 bases). Material for sequencing was sorted CD4+, CD8+, or CD8+CD57+ T cells (not recorded which) from PBMCs. This receptor was taken from a human donor with aplastic anemia. The CDR3 sequence: CASSSPGGEGRKLFF. The CDR3 region has the DNA TGTGCCAGCAGCTCCCCCGGGGGCGAGGGGAGAAAACTGTTTTTT.